This T cell receptor (beta chain) was captured in a study of technical replicates of blood from a handful of donors. Germline V gene sequence: CDR1 SGHDT, CDR2 YYEEEE. Trimming took off 1 base at V and 9 bases at J, with 14 bases between the two ends. There are 15 residues in the CDR3. Sequencing was performed with immunoSEQ multiplex PCR; in TCRdb, only in-frame clones are kept and a portion is missing. The profile shows about 64,000 clones, 75% to 90% of them singletons. This clonotype was sampled from a human donor in good health. Some clones in this sample may be carry-over from other donors' samples. Sequencing was done on a sample of PBMCs. This chain links TRBV5-6 with TRBJ1-6; D is perhaps TRBD1 (5 bases). This chain's CDR3 is CASSLWVREGSPLHF. CDR3 coding DNA: TGTGCCAGCAGCTTGTGGGTCAGGGAAGGTTCACCCCTCCACTTT.